This note documents a single T cell receptor beta chain sequence. Its antigen is currently not known. No base qualities exist here, and no much larger clone lies one base off it. The record originates from a study of beta chain features in type 1 diabetes (dated by TCRdb to 2017 to 2018). For context, the study as a whole: Mean age, gender distribution, total cell number and subset yield were not different between patients and healthy donors. Across all samples, 107,917,701 sorted cells were examined, and cell number per subset correlated strongly with RNA yield. In the study, recently diagnosed type 1 diabetes patients and matched healthy donors were compared on the TCRB repertoires of their sorted circulating CD4+ T cell subsets. Regulatory and stem cell-like memory subsets were isolated from only 8 patients and about eight healthy donors, whereas naive and central memory subsets came from all 28 donors. The study at large found these results: The naive, central memory and regulatory TCRB repertoires appeared to resemble one another more closely among patients than among healthy donors. At VDJ recombination sites, type 1 diabetes patients had fewer insertions and more deleted nucleotides, which implies abnormalities in thymic rearrangement. Because small numbers of individuals were included in the HLA sub-analyses, any influence of HLA type on TCRB rearrangement was left unresolved. In all four CD4+ subsets, TCRB CDR3 length was moderately but significantly shorter in type 1 diabetes patients. PCR might favor shorter templates, but patient and control samples were amplified and corrected together, so any skew would affect both groups equally. Sequencing cDNA rather than genomic DNA could over-represent highly expressing activated cells, although activation and CD3 levels did not differ between groups.

The entire isolated RNA was reverse transcribed using the High Capacity cDNA Reverse Transcription Kit, and thus expressed TCRB transcripts were sequenced. Deep immunoSEQ sequencing was applied to naive, central memory and regulatory T cell samples, giving an average of approximately 4 million total reads per sample. Sorted cells were lysed in RLT buffer and RNA was extracted with DNase-treated RNeasy Micro or Mini kits, depending on cell number. To prevent cross-contamination, every cell subset was processed on its own, while patient and healthy donor samples were processed together. The immunoSEQ multiplex PCR was used to amplify TCRB sequences from cDNA, yielding 87-bp fragments that span the CDR3 region. The amplicons were sequenced using the Illumina HiSeq platform. The paper's processing steps were these. Synthetic template baselines were used to correct PCR bias computationally, reads within Hamming distance 2 were collapsed together, and singletons that could not be merged were discarded. Reads were aligned against IMGT so that V, D and J genes, CDR3 length and insertions or deletions at six rearrangement sites could be assigned. Clonotype counts were normalized to sorted cell number within each subset before computing true diversity and Gini coefficients with the tcR R package. Repertoire sharing was quantified using the overlap coefficient calculated on TCRB nucleotide sequences. This is the immuneACCESS table as TCRdb keeps it, with only in-frame sequences that have V and J called. A part of the clones is gone; compared with another copy, unresolved V genes explain less than half, and the rest is unexplained. D and trimming were read from the DNA, whereas the V and J calls and clone size are those reported in that table. In all, the sample holds 310,000 or so clones, and approximately 8.2% of those were seen once. The top ten constitute 0.44% of the sample.

Taken from cysteine to phenylalanine, the CDR3 has 13 residues. Only the CDR3 DNA stays, 39 bases, in frame from base 1. In the germline V gene, CDR1 corresponds to MDHEN and CDR2 to SYDVKM. V loses 4 bases of germline sequence and J loses 8 bases, and the interval between the two ends is 12 bases. A single peripheral blood draw of approximately 110 mL on average was collected from each donor into heparinised tubes. Using a panel that included CD45RO, CCR7, CD25, CD127, CD95 and CD27, naive, central memory, regulatory and stem cell-like memory CD4+ T cells were sorted on a BD FACSAria II. A purity above 98% was achieved for all sorted populations. PBMCs were isolated immediately by Lymphoprep density gradient centrifugation and stained directly without culture. Samples were stained and sorted in pairs, with one healthy donor and one patient per experiment, so that batch effects were minimized.

Sequenced: central memory CD4+ T cells from blood. The clonotype was recovered from a woman aged 18-29 years in good health. Rearrangement joined TRBV28 to TRBJ2-1, with the D gene uncertain. The bases read TGTGCCAGCAGTTCATTATCTAGAGATGAGCAGTTCTTC. This yields the protein CASSSLSRDEQFF.